The source of this T cell receptor beta chain is a study of T cells in Graves' hyperthyroidism and ophthalmopathy. Looking at the study overall: Once the initial diagnosis was made, peripheral blood was obtained before any treatment.

Authors of the study amplified TCR beta CDR3 regions from RNA transcripts. The HTBI primer set drove a first-round RT-PCR of the TCR CDR3. Each CDR3 protein is one row after TCRdb ran MiXCR on the multiplex PCR reads. The sample holds approximately 640,000 distinct CDR3 sequences, roughly 17% seen once. As to this clonotype: Its antigen is as yet unknown.

Study results and caveats: A model of 13 V-J pairs discriminated ophthalmopathy from stable hyperthyroidism.

Trimming removed 5 bases at V and 9 bases at J, with 14 bases between. The CDR3 contains 13 residues. Germline assignment: CDR1 SGHTA and CDR2 FQGNSA. Patients showing uncontrolled infection, other autoimmune disease, pregnancy or lactation were ineligible. The TCR originated in a man aged 50 to 59 with Graves' hyperthyroidism. The V gene is TRBV7-2, the J gene TRBJ1-3, with D possibly matching TRBD1 (5 bases). The sequenced sample was blood. CDR3 amino acids: CASSLPPGTTIYF. CDR3 nucleotide sequence: TGTGCCAGCAGCCTCCCCCCAGGGACCACCATATATTTT. Full variable domain (rest looked up from reference TRBV7-2 and TRBJ1-3): GAGVSQSPSNKVTEKGKDVELRCDPISGHTALYWYRQSLGQGLEFLIYFQGNSAPDKSGLPSDRFSAERTGGSVSTLTIQRTQQEDSAVYLCASSLPPGTTIYFGEGSWLTVV.